This T cell receptor (beta chain) appears in the sequencing data of a study of identical twins. The CDR3 spans 15 residues. Trimming left V 0 bases short and J 1 base short, with 10 bases between. The V gene's germline CDR1 is SGHDT and CDR2 YYEEEE. TCRdb processed the 5' RACE reads anew with MiXCR; each CDR3 protein has one entry. The sample lists roughly 350,000 distinct CDR3 sequences; 9% were seen once. Everyone who donated was a healthy Caucasian. This clonotype was counted between two and nine times. This receptor was taken from a woman between 45 and 60 years old in good health. The chain is built from TRBV5-6 and TRBJ2-5; D perhaps matches TRBD1 (5 bases). Sequences were obtained from naive T cells sorted from blood. DNA of the CDR3: TGTGCCAGCAGCTTGGGGGGAAGGGGCCAAGAGACCCAGTACTTC. Protein sequence: CASSLGGRGQETQYF.